Below are 17 T cell receptor beta chains sequenced from a single sample in a study of tumor and adjacent non-tumor tissue in lung cancer. The template was RNA from unsorted bulk tissue. TCRbeta libraries were built with three rounds of nested PCR, modified from ARM-PCR. TCRdb fed the multiplex PCR reads into MiXCR, producing one record per CDR3 protein. The profile shows some 99,000 distinct CDR3 sequences, roughly 75% of them singletons. Input material: lung tumor tissue. All receptors come from an older woman with non-small cell lung cancer.

The count of this clonotype is one. Relative to the germline gene, one junction end is altered; a read error may explain this. The V call is TRBV7-9, the J call TRBJ2-3; the D call may be TRBD1 or TRBD2 (5 bases each). The CDR3 runs to 16 residues. The germline V gene has CDR1 SEHNR and CDR2 FQNEAQ (reference sequence). This chain's CDR3 is CTSSFSGSMVIDTQYF. CDR3 DNA sequence: TGTACCAGCAGCTTCTCAGGGAGTATGGTCATAGATACGCAGTATTTT.

The chain employs TRBV11-2 and TRBJ1-4, with 7 bases aligning to TRBD1. The CDR3 extends over 15 amino acids. Germline assignment: CDR1 SGHAT and CDR2 FQNNGV. The J segment lost 2 bases and the V segment lost 4 bases, leaving 4 bases of the junction unmatched. CDR3 sequence: CASSWDSDTNEKLFF. The CDR3, as DNA: TGTGCCAGCAGCTGGGACAGTGACACTAATGAAAAACTGTTTTTT. The variable domain in full, with the rest retrieved from reference TRBV11-2 and TRBJ1-4, is EAGVAQSPRYKIIEKRQSVAFWCNPISGHATLYWYQQILGQGPKLLIQFQNNGVVDDSQLPKDRFSAERLKGVDSTLKIQPAKLEDSAVYLCASSWDSDTNEKLFFGSGTQLSVL.

Concerning this clonotype: Its ends do not fully match the called genes, so a read error is possible. This sequence joins TRBV4-1 and TRBJ2-7; 11 bases match TRBD2. The CDR3 sequence is 15 residues long. Germline-derived CDR1 and CDR2 are MGHRA and YSYEKL. The DNA for the CDR3 is TGCGCCAGCAACCAAACTAGCGGGAGACAATGCGAGCGGTACTTC. Amino acids: CASNQTSGRQCERYF.

Details on this clonotype: A read error may explain this, as a much larger clone is one base away. The chain joins TRBV6-1 to TRBJ2-5, with 10 bases identical to TRBD1. The CDR3 consists of 14 residues. Unmatched junction bases numbered 5, after V lost 2 bases and J lost 8 bases. Germline CDR1 MNHNS, CDR2 SASEGT. CDR3 DNA sequence: TGTGCCAGCAGTGAATGGACAGGGGGAGATACCCAGTACTTC. Translating gives CASSEWTGGDTQYF.

On this clonotype: A much bigger clone sits one base away, suggesting this may be a read error. Because it lacks the conserved phenylalanine or tryptophan at the end, this CDR3 is likely a read error. The chain links TRBV5-6 to TRBJ1-6; D uncertain. This CDR3 has 15 residues. V lost 0 bases and J 6 bases, leaving 10 bases between the germline ends. Germline V lookup: CDR1 SGHDT, CDR2 YYEEEE. The CDR3 DNA reads TGTGCCAGCAGCTTGGGCCAGCTCGGTAATTCACCCCTCCACTGT. Protein: CASSLGQLGNSPLHC.

To note about this clonotype: A junction boundary mismatches the germline segment, possibly from a read error. This chain links TRBV6-6 with TRBJ1-5; weak D call: TRBD1 (5 bases). This CDR3 spans 14 amino acids. From germline, CDR1 is MNHNY and CDR2 SVGAGI (reference sequence). CDR3 DNA: TGTACCAGCAGCTACTCAGGGTTAGGCCAGCCCCAGCATTTT. This translates into CTSSYSGLGQPQHF.

This chain connects TRBV11-2 to TRBJ2-3; tentatively, D is TRBD1 (6 bases). In germline, CDR1 is SGHAT, CDR2 FQNNGV. The CDR3 consists of 15 residues. Trimming cost V 5 bases and J 0 bases, with 12 bases left between them. In nucleotides, the CDR3 is TGTGCCAGCAGCCTTAGACAGGCCAGCACAGATACGCAGTATTTT. Its translation: CASSLRQASTDTQYF. Using reference TRBV11-2 and TRBJ2-3 for the parts outside the CDR3, the full variable domain is EAGVAQSPRYKIIEKRQSVAFWCNPISGHATLYWYQQILGQGPKLLIQFQNNGVVDDSQLPKDRFSAERLKGVDSTLKIQPAKLEDSAVYLCASSLRQASTDTQYFGPGTRLTVL.

About this clonotype: Compared with germline, one end of the junction differs, possibly owing to a read error. V is TRBV11-1 and J is TRBJ1-2; D unresolved. The CDR3 runs to 14 residues. Germline V gives CDR1 SGHAT, CDR2 FQDESV (reference sequence). The CDR3 bases are TGTGCCAGTAGCTCACATGGCCCGCTCTATGGTTACACCTTC. The encoded protein is CASSSHGPLYGYTF.

About this clonotype itself: A junction boundary mismatches the germline segment, possibly from a read error. The chain employs TRBV12-3 or TRBV12-4 and TRBJ2-7, with D maybe TRBD2 (6 bases). The CDR3 extends over 14 amino acids. The DNA for the CDR3 is TGTGCAAGCAGTTGGTGTGGGACTCTCAACCAGCAGTACTTC. Its protein product is CASSWCGTLNQQYF.

Concerning this clonotype: This CDR3 is missing its conserved last phenylalanine or tryptophan, likely due to a read error. Because the CDR3's place on the DNA is in doubt, the DNA is left out and the CDR3 is given as listed by TCRdb. The genes are TRBV11-2 and TRBJ1-6. The germline gives CDR1 SGHAT, CDR2 FQNNGV. With termini counted, the CDR3 has 14 amino acids. CDR3: CASSLEASNSPPHL.

In the case of this clonotype: Being one base from a much bigger clone, this may be a read error. This sequence joins TRBV12-3 or TRBV12-4 and TRBJ2-3; 11 bases agree with TRBD2. This CDR3 is built from 16 residues. CDR3 amino acids: CASSVSGGAEIDTRYF. Here the CDR3 DNA reads TGTGCCAGCAGCGTTAGCGGGGGGGCCGAGATAGATACGCGGTATTTT.

This CDR3 is CASRQDGSSTDTQYF. As DNA, the CDR3 is TGCGCCAGCCGACAAGACGGATCTAGCACAGATACGCAGTATTTT. The rearrangement uses TRBV5-1 and TRBJ2-3, with no clear D. The V end was cut by 7 bases, the J end by 0 bases, with 15 bases between. The CDR3 has 15 amino acids. The germline CDR1 and CDR2 sequences are SGHRS and YFSETQ.

This clonotype was seen repeatedly, ten times or more. This chain uses TRBV6-6 with TRBJ1-2; 7 bases match TRBD1. CDR1 and CDR2 (germline): MNHNY, SVGAGI (reference sequence). The CDR3 extends over 16 amino acids. Trimming took 5 bases from V and 8 from J; bases not matched to a gene: 17. This chain's CDR3 is CASSPTRTGPLLGYTF. The CDR3 DNA sequence: TGTGCCAGCAGTCCCACGAGGACAGGCCCCTTATTAGGCTACACCTTC.

This clonotype has only one observation. This rearrangement joins TRBV28 to TRBJ1-6; 7 bases fit TRBD1. The CDR3 sequence is 17 residues long. CDR1 is MDHEN, CDR2 SYDVKM, per germline. Losses at the gene ends were 7 bases for V and 0 bases for J; bases not matched to a gene: 9. The CDR3 protein is CASTPGGGSSYNSPLHF. The CDR3 coding sequence is TGTGCCAGCACCCCAGGGGGGGGGAGCTCCTATAATTCACCCCTCCACTTT.

The chain joins TRBV11-3 to TRBJ1-3; D is perhaps TRBD1 (6 bases). The germline V gene encodes CDR1 SGHNT and CDR2 YENEEA. The germline V and J ends were trimmed by 6 bases and 2 bases, with 14 bases remaining between them. The CDR3 has 15 amino acids. This CDR3 reads CASRIDRMAGNTIYF. CDR3 DNA sequence: TGTGCCAGCAGAATCGACAGGATGGCTGGAAACACCATATATTTT.

To note about this clonotype: This may arise from a read error, as a much more abundant clone is one base away. The V call is TRBV10-2, the J call TRBJ1-5; 8 bases line up with TRBD1. Germline V CDR1 and CDR2: WSHSY, SAAADI. The CDR3 runs 14 residues. CDR3 sequence (DNA): TGCACCAGCAGTGTACAGGGGGGACATCAGCCCCAGCATTTT. This gives the protein CTSSVQGGHQPQHF.

This clonotype was counted between two and nine times. The chain joins TRBV28 to TRBJ2-1; the D gene is possibly TRBD2 (5 bases). V dropped 5 bases and J dropped 2 bases, with 16 bases sitting between them. Germline V gives CDR1 MDHEN, CDR2 SYDVKM. There are 16 residues in the CDR3. The CDR3 DNA follows: TGTGCCAGCAGTGGGCAGGCGGACTTAACCTACAATGAGCAGTTCTTC. It codes for CASSGQADLTYNEQFF.